This T cell receptor beta chain was identified in a study of monozygotic twins with inflammatory bowel disease. TCRdb re-called the 5' RACE reads and shows each CDR3 protein once, DNA omitted. This sample's table reports about 440,000 distinct CDR3 sequences. In germline, CDR1 is MDHEN, CDR2 SYDVKM. The CDR3 spans 15 residues. The receptor comes from a human donor with ulcerative colitis or Crohn's disease, or a healthy co-twin of an affected twin (not recorded which). The genes are TRBV28 and TRBJ1-5. Sequencing used blood. CDR3: CASSFPRSLGQPQHF.